These 17 T cell receptor beta chains were sequenced from one sample in a study of blood T cell repertoires in COVID-19. Generated by immunoSEQ multiplex PCR, the TCRdb table keeps only in-frame clones and is missing some. The sample consists of 100,000 or so clones, more than 70% of them appearing once. Specimen: peripheral blood. The receptors were sampled from a human donor in a cohort sampled during active COVID-19.

The chain is built from TRBV7-9 and TRBJ2-7, with 12 bases identical to TRBD2. J lost 4 bases, V lost 2 bases, and 0 bases had no gene match. CDR1 and CDR2 (germline): SEHNR, FQNEAQ (reference sequence). There are 14 residues in the CDR3. The DNA for the CDR3 is TGTGCCAGCAGCTTAACTAGCGGGAGGTACGAGCAGTACTTC. Translation gives CASSLTSGRYEQYF.

The CDR3 nucleotides are TGTGCCAGCAGCCCCACCGCGTACACAGATACGCAGTATTTT. Translation gives CASSPTAYTDTQYF. The chain recombines TRBV4-2 with TRBJ2-3; no clear D. The CDR3 spans 14 residues. Trimming cost V 4 bases and J 2 bases, with 10 bases left between them. Germline V gene data show CDR1 as LGHNA and CDR2 as YNFKEQ.

This clone was counted a single time. The chain carries TRBV15 and TRBJ2-4, with D possibly being TRBD2 (6 bases). This CDR3 has 14 residues. Trimming cost V 0 bases and J 7 bases, with 10 bases left between them. Germline V lookup: CDR1 LNHNV, CDR2 YYDKDF (reference sequence). CDR3 amino acids: CATSREWRGNIQYF. The CDR3 DNA sequence: TGTGCCACCAGCAGAGAGTGGAGGGGCAACATTCAGTACTTC.

The chain links TRBV19 to TRBJ1-4, with D possibly matching TRBD1 (5 bases). This CDR3 is built from 16 residues. Trimming left V 3 bases short and J 0 bases short, with 11 bases between. The germline gives CDR1 LNHDA, CDR2 SQIVND (reference sequence). Here the CDR3 reads CASSILGLATNEKLFF. CDR3 sequence (DNA): TGTGCCAGTAGTATTTTGGGGCTTGCAACTAATGAAAAACTGTTTTTT. The variable domain in full, with the rest retrieved from reference TRBV19 and TRBJ1-4, is DGGITQSPKYLFRKEGQNVTLSCEQNLNHDAMYWYRQDPGQGLRLIYYSQIVNDFQKGDIAEGYSVSREKKESFPLTVTSAQKNPTAFYLCASSILGLATNEKLFFGSGTQLSVL.

V usage is TRBV6-2 or TRBV6-3 and J usage is TRBJ2-7; D gene ambiguous. The CDR3 has 12 residues. In germline, CDR1 is MNHEY, CDR2 SVGEGT. The ends were cut back, 2 bases at V and 6 bases at J, with 8 bases in the middle. The CDR3 bases are TGTGCCAGCAGTTACGTCGGGTTCGAGCAGTACTTC. It yields the protein CASSYVGFEQYF.

This clone has only one observation. V and J are TRBV7-9 and TRBJ2-1; 7 bases agree with TRBD2. V shed 4 bases, J shed 7 bases, and the junction held 19 bases outside the gene matches. The CDR3 sequence is 18 residues long. Germline V lookup: CDR1 SEHNR, CDR2 FQNEAQ (reference sequence). CDR3 sequence (DNA): TGTGCCAGCAGCTCCAGTGGACGCCGGGAGGTTTTTTGGAATGAGCAGTTCTTC. This encodes CASSSSGRREVFWNEQFF.

This sequence joins TRBV4-2 and TRBJ2-7; TRBD2 aligns across 10 bases. In germline, CDR1 is LGHNA, CDR2 YNFKEQ. This CDR3 contains 15 residues. With 0 bases clipped from V and 3 bases from J, the junction kept 2 bases outside the gene matches. CDR3 loop: CASSQDGLADYEQYF. CDR3 in DNA: TGTGCCAGCAGCCAAGATGGACTAGCGGACTACGAGCAGTACTTC.

The chain has TRBV29-1 and TRBJ1-4; 7 nucleotides line up with TRBD1. Germline V gives CDR1 SQVTM, CDR2 ANQGSEA. Trimming cost V 4 bases and J 5 bases; bases outside gene matches: 10. This CDR3 contains 15 residues. The chain's CDR3 is CSVGRGGQKNEKLFF. As DNA, the CDR3 is TGCAGCGTTGGGAGAGGGGGACAGAAAAATGAAAAACTGTTTTTT.

The rearrangement uses TRBV9 and TRBJ2-5, with 10 positions matching TRBD2. J lost 5 bases, V lost 3 bases, and 19 bases had no gene match. Germline-derived CDR1 and CDR2 are SGDLS and YYNGEE. The CDR3 runs to 19 residues. The CDR3 is CASSGSTIVLAGESETQYF. In DNA, the CDR3 is TGTGCCAGCAGCGGTAGCACAATCGTTCTAGCGGGAGAAAGTGAGACCCAGTACTTC.

The gene calls are TRBV6-4 and TRBJ1-1; D not certain. With 3 bases removed from V and 5 bases from J, the gap between germline ends came to 10 bases. The CDR3 runs to 13 residues. Germline lookup yields CDR1 MRHNA and CDR2 SNTAGT. DNA for the CDR3: TGTGCCAGCAGTGAATCCAGGATTACTGAAGCTTTCTTT. Its translation: CASSESRITEAFF.

This rearrangement joins TRBV5-5 to TRBJ1-3; 8 nucleotides agree with TRBD1. Germline values: CDR1 SGHKS, CDR2 YYEKEE (reference sequence). CDR3 length: 16 amino acids. The V gene end was trimmed by 0 bases and the J gene end by 0 bases; junction bases not matched to a gene: 2. Here the CDR3 reads CASSLGQGTSGNTIYF. For the CDR3, the DNA is TGTGCCAGCAGCTTGGGACAGGGGACCTCTGGAAACACCATATATTTT.

The rearrangement uses TRBV5-1 and TRBJ2-5; TRBD1 aligns across 8 bases. Germline V gives CDR1 SGHRS, CDR2 YFSETQ. The CDR3 runs 14 residues. With V trimmed by 4 bases and J by 4 bases, 6 bases remained unmatched. CDR3 residues: CASSPSGGVETQYF. The CDR3 coding sequence is TGCGCCAGCAGCCCATCAGGGGGCGTAGAGACCCAGTACTTC.

CDR3 region: CASSLVGTGGGYNEQFF. In DNA, the CDR3 is TGTGCCAGCAGCTTAGTGGGGACAGGGGGCGGCTACAATGAGCAGTTCTTC. The chain links TRBV7-2 to TRBJ2-1; 12 nucleotides match TRBD1. J lost 3 bases, V lost 1 base, and 4 bases had no gene match. CDR3 length equals 17 residues. The germline gives CDR1 SGHTA, CDR2 FQGNSA.

This clone was picked up one time. The gene calls are TRBV25-1 and TRBJ1-4, with D perhaps TRBD1 (6 bases). The V end lost 3 bases, the J end lost 8 bases, and 16 bases lay between the germline ends. In germline, CDR1 is MGHDK, CDR2 SYGVNS. The CDR3 is 15 amino acids. CDR3 loop: CASSDPRGLQEKLFF. The CDR3 DNA reads as TGTGCCAGCAGTGACCCCAGGGGTCTACAGGAAAAACTGTTTTTT.

The chain couples TRBV20-1 to TRBJ2-3; TRBD2 is a possible D gene (6 bases). Germline V gene sequence: CDR1 DFQATT, CDR2 SNEGSKA (reference sequence). Trimming left V 3 bases short and J 2 bases short, with 12 bases between. CDR3 length: 14 amino acids. The CDR3 spells CSASEGGYTDTQYF. CDR3 DNA sequence: TGCAGTGCTAGTGAGGGAGGTTACACAGATACGCAGTATTTT.

The chain is built from TRBV3-1 (or the pseudogene TRBV3-2) and TRBJ2-3; 10 bases are shared with TRBD1. Germline CDR1 and CDR2: LGHDT and YNNKEL (reference sequence). The junction had 7 bases not matched to a gene; V was cut back by 4 bases and J by 3 bases. The CDR3 is 16 amino acids. DNA for the CDR3: TGTGCCAGCAGCCTTCGGACAGGGGGGTGGACAGATACGCAGTATTTT. It encodes CASSLRTGGWTDTQYF.

The V call is TRBV10-3, the J call TRBJ1-2; 11 bases fit TRBD1. The germline gives CDR1 ENHRY, CDR2 SYGVKD. The CDR3 runs 15 residues. Trimming took 2 bases from V and 5 from J; bases not matched to a gene: 4. CDR3 residues: CAISEEDRGLYGYTF. The CDR3 nucleotides are TGTGCCATCAGTGAGGAGGACAGGGGGCTGTATGGCTACACCTTC.